This TCR beta chain was sequenced in a study of T cell responses to AZD1222 COVID-19 vaccine. The CDR3 spans 16 residues. Per the germline V gene, CDR1 is SNHLY and CDR2 is FYNNEI. V lost 2 bases and J lost 1, with 12 bases in between. The study, taken as a whole, reports: Repertoires were sampled only after the peak T cell response. Females outnumbered males among donors, who were mostly white British; clonal diversity was possibly underestimated. Spike-specific TCR breadth and depth were elevated following two AZD1222 doses.

Notes on this clone: Its antigen is not identified.

Sequenced by immunoSEQ multiplex PCR; TCRdb stores in-frame clones only, minus some. This sample yields around 100,000 clones, of which about 87% are seen a single time; about 1.7% belongs to the top ten. This clonotype was obtained from an adult in good health. This material consisted of peripheral blood, taken on day 0 of AZD1222 vaccination. The chain employs TRBV2 and TRBJ2-4, with D maybe TRBD2 (5 bases). The CDR3 region has the DNA TGTGCCAGCAGTGAAACTAGACTTTCTGCCAAAAACATTCAGTACTTC. As protein: CASSETRLSAKNIQYF.